Below are 11 T cell receptor beta chains sequenced from a single sample in a study of cytomegalovirus exposure and HLA in healthy donors. PCR involved 60 Vbeta and 13 Jbeta primers. Generated by immunoSEQ multiplex PCR, the TCRdb table keeps only in-frame clones and is missing some. The profile shows roughly 150,000 clones, roughly 84% of them singletons. Input material: PBMCs. The receptor source for this set is a man aged 30 to 45 in good health and CMV-seropositive.

The J gene is TRBJ2-7, the V gene TRBV29-1, with a weak D call TRBD2 (6 bases). The CDR3 has 15 residues. Germline V gene sequence: CDR1 SQVTM, CDR2 ANQGSEA. V was trimmed by 7 bases and J by 3 bases, leaving 22 bases between them. This CDR3 reads CSALVTRDGSYEQYF. The CDR3 region has the DNA TGCAGCGCCCTTGTAACCCGGGACGGGAGCTACGAGCAGTACTTC.

The V call is TRBV18, the J call TRBJ2-5, with TRBD1 identical over 9 bases. Germline assignment: CDR1 KGHSH and CDR2 LQKENI. The CDR3 is made up of 15 amino acids. V dropped 5 bases and J dropped 4; count of bases not matched to a gene: 8. Here the CDR3 reads CASSSGTGRGETQYF. CDR3 nucleotides: TGTGCCAGCTCAAGTGGGACAGGGAGAGGAGAGACCCAGTACTTC.

This clone was detected once. The chain recombines TRBV27 with TRBJ2-7; 7 nucleotides line up with TRBD2. The CDR3 runs 13 residues. Germline V CDR1 and CDR2: MNHEY, SMNVEV (reference sequence). The V segment lost 6 bases and the J segment 5 bases; nucleotides outside the gene matches: 7. This CDR3 is CASSPGLVHEQYV. The DNA for the CDR3 is TGTGCCAGCAGCCCCGGACTAGTCCACGAGCAGTACGTC.

The chain joins TRBV29-1 to TRBJ2-4, with D perhaps TRBD1 (5 bases). The V gene lost 4 bases and the J gene lost 1 base, with 20 bases spanning the gap. Germline CDR1 and CDR2: SQVTM and ANQGSEA. The CDR3 has 17 residues. CDR3 residues: CSVVQGVGSTAKNIQYF. Written as DNA, the CDR3 is TGCAGCGTTGTACAAGGGGTAGGTTCTACGGCCAAAAACATTCAGTACTTC.

This chain connects TRBV16 to TRBJ1-2; D uncertain. Trimming took off 3 bases at V and 0 bases at J, with 14 bases between the two ends. CDR3 length: 16 residues. CDR1 KGHSY and CDR2 FQNENV come from the germline V gene. Written as DNA, the CDR3 is TGTGCCAGCAGCCACCGTGAGAGCTTAGCTAACTATGGCTACACCTTC. This codes for CASSHRESLANYGYTF.

This clone was seen only once. The CDR3 here is CASSLGTGANTDTQYF. The CDR3 DNA reads TGTGCCAGCAGCTTAGGAACAGGGGCGAACACAGATACGCAGTATTTT. This chain links TRBV7-8 with TRBJ2-3; 7 bases align to TRBD1. CDR1 and CDR2 (germline): SGHVS, FQNEAQ. The CDR3 is 16 residues long. V dropped 1 base and J dropped 2; count of bases not matched to a gene: 6.

On this clone itself: The junction departs from germline at one end; a sequencing error may be responsible. The chain links TRBV7-9 to TRBJ2-7, with TRBD2 matching over 14 bases. Germline V gives CDR1 SEHNR, CDR2 FQNEAQ (reference sequence). The CDR3 length is 15 residues. The chain's CDR3 is CASSAKPGTSGSRHF. Here the CDR3 DNA reads TGTGCCAGCAGCGCTAAACCCGGGACTAGCGGGAGTCGGCACTTC.

V gene TRBV13 combines with J gene TRBJ2-1, with 13 bases fitting TRBD2. From germline, CDR1 is PRHDT and CDR2 FYEKMQ (reference sequence). The CDR3 is 17 residues long. The trim removed 5 bases at V and 9 bases at J, leaving 13 bases unmatched. The CDR3 nucleotides are TGTGCCAGCAGCACCATGGGACTAGCGGGAAATAGTGTTGAGCAGTTCTTC. This sequence encodes CASSTMGLAGNSVEQFF.

V gene TRBV6-5 combines with J gene TRBJ2-1; a possible D gene is TRBD1 (6 bases). Per germline, CDR1 MNHEY and CDR2 SVGAGI. V lost 4 bases and J 2 bases, leaving 12 bases between the germline ends. This CDR3 region has 15 residues. The chain's CDR3 is CASSFRRGPYNEQFF. Here the CDR3 DNA reads TGTGCCAGCAGTTTCCGCAGGGGTCCCTACAATGAGCAGTTCTTC.

V and J are TRBV6-4 and TRBJ2-1; unclear D gene. The V end was cut by 4 bases, the J end by 5 bases, with 9 bases between. The length of the CDR3 is 13 residues. CDR1 MRHNA and CDR2 SNTAGT come from the germline V gene. CDR3 nucleotides: TGTGCCAGCAGTGCCCGACTCGACAATGAGCAGTTCTTC. Amino acids: CASSARLDNEQFF.

This chain connects TRBV7-2 to TRBJ2-1, with 14 nucleotides matching TRBD2. Trimming removed 3 bases from V and 14 bases from J; junction bases left unmatched: 6. CDR1 SGHTA and CDR2 FQGNSA come from the germline V gene. The CDR3 contains 14 residues. CDR3 coding DNA: TGTGCCAGCAGCTTCTCCGGGACTAGCGGGAGTGAGTTCTTC. This translates into CASSFSGTSGSEFF.